This T cell receptor beta chain was identified in a study of cytomegalovirus exposure and HLA in healthy donors. As for the study in general: Approximately 83 million unique TCRs from HLA-typed donors were held in an early data release.

General study findings and limits: The only immune exposure information that was available was CMV serostatus. V- and J-gene trimming of TCR beta was linked (in a later analysis) to a missense DCLRE1C variant. Common viral pathogens were later found to be apparently linked to several of the most significant clusters.

In this sample, this clone turned up once. What it recognizes is unknown. Germline V gene data show CDR1 as SGHTA and CDR2 as FQGNSA. The CDR3 spans 11 residues. V lost 4 bases and J 5 bases, leaving 3 bases between the germline ends. 13 Jbeta primers and 60 Vbeta primers were used for the PCR. Data came from immunoSEQ multiplex PCR; TCRdb stores just in-frame clones and leaves some out. This sample yields some 190,000 clones, of which about four fifths are seen a single time; approximately 2% belongs to the top ten. This TCR was sampled from a man between 18 and 29 years old in good health and CMV-seronegative. This chain connects TRBV7-2 to TRBJ2-1; D is unresolved. The sequencing sample was made of PBMCs. CDR3 bases: TGTGCCAGCAGCTCTGACAATGAGCAGTTCTTC. Protein: CASSSDNEQFF.